A single sample gave rise to the 25 T cell receptor beta chains below, sequenced in a study of Graves' ophthalmopathy and Graves' hyperthyroidism (dated by TCRdb to 2017 to 2018). TCRdb records Illumina HiSeq 2000 as the sequencer. TCR beta CDR3 regions were amplified from RNA transcripts for repertoire sequencing. The first round was an RT-PCR using HTBI primers with the Qiagen OneStep RT-PCR kit, and this first round was followed by a second-round multiplex PCR, then size selection and purification. TCRdb reprocessing: public reads trimmed at Q25 with fastp, clones called with MiXCR, in-frame beta chains kept. Identical CDR3 proteins give one entry, which carries the most common genes and DNA. The sample table contains approximately 330,000 distinct CDR3 sequences; only one count was recorded for 15% to 20% of them. The ten largest clonotypes hold around 12% of the sample. The sample comprised peripheral blood. The receptors were gathered from an adult man with Graves' ophthalmopathy.

This clonotype has ten or more counts. V is TRBV7-2 and J is TRBJ1-2; D not resolved. The CDR3 contains 12 residues. The V end was cut by 5 bases, the J end by 8 bases, with 12 bases between. The germline gives CDR1 SGHTA, CDR2 FQGNSA. In nucleotides, the CDR3 is TGTGCCAGCAGCCCTCCCGGGCAAGGCTACACCTTC. Translated, it gives CASSPPGQGYTF.

This clonotype was detected many times. The chain has TRBV28 and TRBJ2-7; D ambiguous. The CDR3 has 12 amino acids. Germline V gene data show CDR1 as MDHEN and CDR2 as SYDVKM. Trimming stripped 6 bases from V and 1 base from J, with 7 bases between. CDR3 DNA sequence: TGTGCCAGCAGCTTTTCTTCCTACGAGCAGTACTTC. Its translation is CASSFSSYEQYF.

This clonotype has a count of ten or more. V and J are TRBV29-1 and TRBJ1-2, with D uncertain. The V and J ends lost 1 base and 6 bases respectively, with 9 bases between them. There are 12 residues in the CDR3. The germline CDR1 and CDR2 sequences are SQVTM and ANQGSEA. The CDR3: CSVEGSKDGYTF. CDR3 in DNA: TGCAGCGTTGAAGGGTCGAAGGATGGCTACACCTTC.

This clonotype has a count of ten or more. The rearrangement links TRBV5-1 to TRBJ2-7, with no clear D. V dropped 4 bases and J dropped 6 bases, with 14 bases sitting between them. This CDR3 region has 13 residues. Germline V gene data show CDR1 as SGHRS and CDR2 as YFSETQ. CDR3 loop: CASSTDPGGEQYF. The CDR3, as DNA: TGCGCCAGCAGCACCGACCCGGGTGGCGAGCAGTACTTC.

Ten or more counts support this clonotype. The chain employs TRBV19 and TRBJ2-5; D call uncertain. This CDR3 is built from 13 residues. The germline V gene encodes CDR1 LNHDA and CDR2 SQIVND (reference sequence). V was trimmed by 1 base and J by 4 bases, leaving 7 bases between them. CDR3 in DNA: TGTGCCAGTAGTATAGGCTCTGCAGAGACCCAGTACTTC. The encoded protein is CASSIGSAETQYF.

This clonotype showed up just a few times. The chain employs TRBV29-1 and TRBJ2-5; D is unclear. The CDR3 consists of 11 residues. Germline V gene sequence: CDR1 SQVTM, CDR2 ANQGSEA. Trimming pared 4 bases from V and 0 bases from J, leaving 3 bases between. CDR3 sequence: CSVAHQETQYF. The CDR3 DNA reads TGCAGCGTTGCCCACCAAGAGACCCAGTACTTC. Looking up the rest from reference TRBV29-1 and TRBJ2-5 gives the full variable domain: SAVISQKPSRDICQRGTSLTIQCQVDSQVTMMFWYRQQPGQSLTLIATANQGSEATYESGFVIDKFPISRPNLTFSTLTVSNMSPEDSSIYLCSVAHQETQYFGPGTRLLVL.

This clonotype was counted ten times or more. The chain joins TRBV6-4 to TRBJ1-2; D remains ambiguous. Germline V gene lookup returns CDR1 MRHNA and CDR2 SNTAGT. Trimming shortened V by 5 bases and J by 2 bases, and 21 bases separated the two germline ends. The CDR3 is 17 amino acids. CDR3 DNA: TGTGCCAGCAGTAGAGGGAAAACGGGGTCATTGAACTATGGCTACACCTTC. Protein sequence: CASSRGKTGSLNYGYTF.

This clonotype was counted only a few times. The germline gene is not matched at one end of the junction; a read error may be the cause. The chain employs TRBV6-1 and TRBJ1-5; the D is unclear. CDR3 length: 12 amino acids. Germline V gene data show CDR1 as MNHNS and CDR2 as SASEGT. DNA for the CDR3: TGTGCCAGCACTGATCTTAATCAGCCCCAGCCTTTT. Translated, it gives CASTDLNQPQPF.

At least ten counts were recorded for this clonotype. The chain uses TRBV6-1 and TRBJ2-6; D ambiguous. There are 13 residues in the CDR3. Trimming removed 10 bases from V and 2 bases from J, with 9 bases in between. In germline, CDR1 is MNHNS, CDR2 SASEGT. The CDR3 is CATQTPGANVLTF. Here the CDR3 DNA reads TGTGCCACCCAGACTCCTGGGGCCAACGTCCTGACTTTC.

This clonotype came up many times. This CDR3 reads CSVEPDSQGVGYEQYF. As DNA, the CDR3 is TGCAGCGTTGAACCGGACAGCCAAGGAGTTGGCTACGAGCAGTACTTC. This chain uses TRBV29-1 with TRBJ2-7; tentatively, D is TRBD1 (6 bases). This CDR3 is built from 16 residues. V gave up 2 bases and J gave up 3 bases, with 20 bases separating them. Germline lookup yields CDR1 SQVTM and CDR2 ANQGSEA.

CDR3 coding DNA: TGTGCCAGCAGTTCCTACGATGGCTACACCTTC. This codes for CASSSYDGYTF. The chain employs TRBV6-2 or TRBV6-3 and TRBJ1-2; no firm D call. The CDR3 loop spans 11 amino acids. V was cut by 4 bases and J by 6 bases, with 6 bases left in between. Germline CDR1 reads MNHEY; CDR2 reads SVGEGT.

This clonotype was observed many times. The rearrangement links TRBV7-2 to TRBJ1-2; D not resolved. Trimming took 1 base from V and 8 from J, leaving 5 bases between them. The germline V gene encodes CDR1 SGHTA and CDR2 FQGNSA. The CDR3 length is 11 residues. The DNA of the CDR3 is TGTGCCAGCAGCTTAGGTCGAGGCTACACCTTC. Its translation: CASSLGRGYTF.

This clonotype was picked up many times. The V call is TRBV20-1, the J call TRBJ2-7; TRBD2 matches at 13 bases. This CDR3 is built from 17 residues. Germline values: CDR1 DFQATT, CDR2 SNEGSKA (reference sequence). J was trimmed by 2 bases and V by 3 bases; bases with no gene match: 10. In DNA form, the CDR3 reads TGCAGTGCTAGGAGAGGACTAGCGGGAGCGGGGACCTACGAGCAGTACTTC. Protein product: CSARRGLAGAGTYEQYF.

The V call is TRBV6-1, the J call TRBJ1-2; the D gene is possibly TRBD1 (5 bases). The V gene's germline CDR1 is MNHNS and CDR2 SASEGT. Trimming shortened V by 7 bases and J by 5 bases, and 23 bases separated the two germline ends. This CDR3 spans 16 amino acids. As DNA, the CDR3 is TGTGCCAGCAACCCACCCCCAGGGAGGACCTTTTATGGCTACACCTTC. Encoded protein: CASNPPPGRTFYGYTF.

This clonotype was observed many times. V is TRBV2 and J is TRBJ2-5; D possibly corresponds to TRBD2 (6 bases). Germline V gives CDR1 SNHLY, CDR2 FYNNEI. V dropped 5 bases and J dropped 5 bases, with 9 bases sitting between them. The CDR3 covers 12 residues. In DNA, the CDR3 is TGTGCCAGCAGTCCTAGCGAGGAGACCCAGTACTTC. Translated: CASSPSEETQYF.

The sample holds many counts of this clonotype. This chain joins TRBV6-6 and TRBJ1-3; D gene unclear. Germline V gives CDR1 MNHNY, CDR2 SVGAGI (reference sequence). The ends were cut back, 7 bases at V and 1 base at J, with 17 bases in the middle. This CDR3 is 16 amino acids long. CDR3 in amino acids: CASKEEISISGNTIYF. In nucleotides, the CDR3 is TGTGCCAGCAAGGAGGAAATAAGTATTTCTGGAAACACCATATATTTT.

This clonotype showed up many times. This chain links TRBV19 with TRBJ1-1; tentative D call: TRBD1 (6 bases). The CDR3 runs to 13 residues. The germline V and J ends were trimmed by 7 bases and 6 bases, with 15 bases remaining between them. From germline, CDR1 is LNHDA and CDR2 SQIVND (reference sequence). CDR3 in DNA: TGTGCCAGTATTTCCGGGACATCCTCTGAAGCTTTCTTT. It yields the protein CASISGTSSEAFF. Full variable domain (rest looked up from reference TRBV19 and TRBJ1-1): DGGITQSPKYLFRKEGQNVTLSCEQNLNHDAMYWYRQDPGQGLRLIYYSQIVNDFQKGDIAEGYSVSREKKESFPLTVTSAQKNPTAFYLCASISGTSSEAFFGQGTRLTVV.

This clonotype was counted ten times or more. This rearrangement joins TRBV12-3 or TRBV12-4 to TRBJ2-2, with TRBD1 as a possible D gene (5 bases). CDR3 length equals 16 residues. The V and J ends lost 7 bases and 5 bases respectively, with 20 bases between them. CDR3 sequence: CASTLNGALSTGELFF. The CDR3 DNA sequence: TGTGCCAGCACCCTGAATGGGGCTTTGTCAACCGGGGAGCTGTTTTTT.

At least ten counts were recorded for this clonotype. The V call is TRBV30, the J call TRBJ1-1; 8 bases line up with TRBD1. Per the germline V gene, CDR1 is GTSNPN and CDR2 is SVGIG (reference sequence). This CDR3 is 13 amino acids long. After removal of 2 bases from V and 3 bases from J, the junction contained 2 bases not matched to a gene. The CDR3 region is CAWSSDRDTEAFF. CDR3 DNA sequence: TGTGCCTGGAGTTCGGACAGGGACACTGAAGCTTTCTTT.

This clonotype was detected ten times or more. This chain links TRBV27 with TRBJ2-5, with 8 bases aligning to TRBD2. The ends lost 3 bases at V and 5 bases at J; junction bases unmatched: 8. The CDR3 spans 15 residues. Germline V gene sequence: CDR1 MNHEY, CDR2 SMNVEV (reference sequence). CDR3 sequence: CASSFSLAGGETQYF. The CDR3 DNA sequence: TGTGCCAGCAGTTTCTCCCTAGCGGGCGGGGAGACCCAGTACTTC.

The chain carries TRBV7-8 and TRBJ1-3; a possible D gene is TRBD1 (5 bases). With 5 bases removed from V and 12 bases from J, the gap between germline ends came to 17 bases. The CDR3 loop spans 13 amino acids. Germline V gene sequence: CDR1 SGHVS, CDR2 FQNEAQ. CDR3 sequence reads: CASSPRGGLSIYF. In nucleotides, the CDR3 is TGTGCCAGCAGCCCACGGGGGGGATTGAGCATATATTTT.

This clonotype was seen at least ten times. The chain is built from TRBV2 and TRBJ2-7; D may be TRBD1 or TRBD2 (6 bases each). V shed 8 bases and J shed 0 bases, with 17 bases lying between them. Germline assignment: CDR1 SNHLY and CDR2 FYNNEI. The CDR3 loop spans 15 amino acids. CDR3 nucleotides: TGTGCCAGCCACGAGGGGGGCCAACGCTCCTACGAGCAGTACTTC. This codes for CASHEGGQRSYEQYF.

This clonotype occurred many times. CDR3 in amino acids: CAISDLGLGEDGYTF. The CDR3 region has the DNA TGTGCCATCAGTGATTTGGGCCTGGGGGAGGATGGCTACACCTTC. The rearrangement joins TRBV10-3 to TRBJ1-2, with D possibly matching TRBD1 (5 bases). Germline V gene lookup returns CDR1 ENHRY and CDR2 SYGVKD. The CDR3 totals 15 residues. V was cut by 3 bases and J by 6 bases, with 17 bases left in between.

Ten or more counts support this clonotype. The chain links TRBV6-2 or TRBV6-3 to TRBJ2-7, with 14 nucleotides matching TRBD2. The trim removed 6 bases at V and 5 bases at J, leaving 15 bases unmatched. There are 18 residues in the CDR3. The germline CDR1 and CDR2 sequences are MNHEY and SVGEGT. The CDR3 loop reads CASSRGSGLAGGNHEQYF. CDR3 bases: TGTGCCAGCAGCCGTGGGTCCGGACTAGCGGGAGGTAATCACGAGCAGTACTTC.

The V call is TRBV24-1, the J call TRBJ2-2, with 8 positions matching TRBD1. The CDR3 runs 16 residues. The V gene end was trimmed by 2 bases and the J gene end by 4 bases; junction bases not matched to a gene: 5. The V gene's germline CDR1 is KGHDR and CDR2 SFDVKD. Written as DNA, the CDR3 is TGTGCCACCAGTGATTGGAGACAGGGGACCACCGGGGAGCTGTTTTTT. Translated: CATSDWRQGTTGELFF.